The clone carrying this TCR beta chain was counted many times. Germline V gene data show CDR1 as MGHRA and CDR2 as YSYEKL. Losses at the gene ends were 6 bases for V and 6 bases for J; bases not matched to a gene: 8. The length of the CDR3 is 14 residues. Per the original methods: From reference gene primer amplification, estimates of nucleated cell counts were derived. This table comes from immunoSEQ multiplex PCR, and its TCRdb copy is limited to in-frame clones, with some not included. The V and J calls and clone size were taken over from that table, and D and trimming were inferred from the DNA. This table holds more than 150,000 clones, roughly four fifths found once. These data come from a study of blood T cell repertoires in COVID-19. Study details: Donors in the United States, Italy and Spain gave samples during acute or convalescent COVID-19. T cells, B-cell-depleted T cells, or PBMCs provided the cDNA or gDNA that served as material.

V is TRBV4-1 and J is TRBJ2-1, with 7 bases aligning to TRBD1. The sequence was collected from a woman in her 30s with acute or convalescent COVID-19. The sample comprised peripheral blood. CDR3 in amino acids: CASSTTGSINEQFF. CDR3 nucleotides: TGCGCCAGCAGTACGACAGGGTCTATCAATGAGCAGTTCTTC.